This TCR beta chain was profiled in a study of cytomegalovirus exposure and HLA in healthy donors listed by TCRdb under 2017. For context, the study as a whole: According to an earlier analysis of around 600 of the donors, about 190 million T cells yielded 90 million to 140 million unique TCR beta sequences and 250 to 350 Gb of sequence data. The study aimed to test whether signatures of past pathogen exposure could be identified by cataloging public T cell receptors. Typing coverage differed by locus: A, B, C, DRB1 and DQB1 were typed in roughly 629-640 donors, DQA1 in about 500, DPA1 in 600 to 610, and DPB1 in approximately 450. HLA typing included class I and class II loci at four-digit resolution. An earlier analysis of some 500 of the donors applied high-throughput TCR beta sequencing to assess whether each TCR beta V gene segment acted as functional or pseudogenic. Donor age, sex, ethnicity and CMV serostatus were compiled alongside the repertoire data. Genome-wide SNP genotypes for about three fifths of the roughly 700 donors were used in a later genetic analysis, which treated that subset as a discovery cohort. A handful of DR-DQ haplotypes were treated as single units for association and clustering because of strong linkage in the cohort. A later analysis re-examined previously published TCR beta repertoires from 610 or so donors and added high-resolution HLA genotyping to investigate patterns of TCR occurrence. Along with the approximately 700-subject first cohort, a separate validation cohort of some 130 different subjects was used. All discovery cohort repertoires had been generated on a single sequencing platform. The genetic ancestry cluster associated with self-reported Caucasian donors included over 80% of the approximately 400 genotyped donors. About 300 gigabases of sequencing data and about 92 million unique TCR sequences made up an early release that covered fewer than 650 HLA-typed donors. On average, roughly 240,000 unique TCR beta nucleotide sequences were sequenced per donor among about 400 genotyped donors of the cohort, with about 19% of those sequences being non-productive. The study profiled the T cell repertoires of 666 subjects by immunosequencing and related them to cytomegalovirus serostatus. To predict cytomegalovirus infection status, the study brought together high-throughput TCR immunosequencing, statistical association of individual TCRs with disease status, and machine learning. Rather than drawing on any new phenotypic data, the later analysis identified candidate immune exposures from TCR beta sequences and the way those sequences occurred across donors. Study-wide conclusions, independent of this receptor: According to a later analysis, parvovirus B19, influenza, CMV and Epstein-Barr virus appeared linked to several top co-occurrence clusters. A later genetic analysis associated a missense DCLRE1C variant with V-gene and J-gene trimming of TCR beta chains, and an independent cohort replicated the association. Some IMGT-functional V segments, including TRBV6-2 and TRBV6-3, could not be told apart with the 87-base-pair reads, so those segments were excluded. While some public TCRs were present in many individuals, most TCR sequences turned up only very rarely across donors. A cluster of highly shared sequence variants was judged likely to represent a technical artifact of the sequencing pipeline. According to a later analysis, TCR association rates differed among HLA loci, with DRB1 alleles showing the most associated TCRs and HLA-C alleles showing the fewest. The authors suggested that the approach could potentially be extended to other disease states and immunological phenotypes. Compared with equally common non-associated chains, HLA-associated TCR beta chains in a later analysis were more clonally expanded and had lower generation probabilities. Strong co-occurrence of HLA alleles, especially DR and DQ, made assigning TCR associations to individual alleles difficult. Presence/absence analyses assumed roughly uniform sequencing depth across donors, an assumption that may not hold. A later analysis found that most CMV-associated TCR beta chains appeared HLA-restricted, with HLA associations seemingly driven largely by CMV exposure. Broadly in line with IMGT annotations, most TCR beta V segments showed up in productive rearrangements about 87% or about 30% of the time in an earlier analysis of approximately 640 of the donors. The study listed 150 to 200 TCR beta chains as associated with cytomegalovirus. This cohort had only TCR beta chains sequenced, and the lack of alpha or paired-chain data limited which features could be detected. For the cohort, immune exposure information was limited to CMV serostatus. Because counts were too low, 15 to 20 rarely observed V segments, including chromosome 9 orphons, were excluded from the earlier analysis of around 640 of the donors. A few of the identified cytomegalovirus-associated TCR beta chains were confirmed in vitro to be specific for cytomegalovirus antigens. A later genetic analysis reported fewer N-insertions in productive TCRs among donors in an Asian-associated ancestry cluster than the roughly 700-donor mean. In a later analysis, about 17,000 TCR beta sequences were associated with specific HLA alleles at a false discovery rate of 0.05. A further reported finding was that TCR beta sequences accurately predicted the HLA-A and HLA-B alleles for most subjects in the first cohort. In both the original and validation cohorts, the classifier was reported to diagnose cytomegalovirus status with high specificity and sensitivity. Because some donors lacked HLA typing at each locus, the association tests relied only on the typed subset. Linkage disequilibrium might explain the correlated functional status among segregating V segments, but an unknown experimental factor could not be ruled out.

Library construction relied on the immunoSEQ multiplex PCR assay. For the multiplex PCR, a mixture combining 60 forward primers for TCR Vbeta segments and 13 reverse primers for TCR Jbeta segments was used. The CDR3 region of rearranged TCR beta genes was amplified from genomic DNA with a multiplex PCR assay. The Illumina HiSeq System was used to sequence the amplified TCR beta libraries as 87-base-pair reads. Concerning the study's data processing: In a later analysis, tens of millions of unique TCR beta chains were counted across the approximately 620 repertoires, and around 10 million of these chains were shared by at least two donors. Raw reads were error-corrected and collapsed into unique sequences by a nearest-neighbor algorithm in which closely related sequences were merged to remove PCR and sequencing errors. Alignment of CDR3 sequences to IMGT reference sequences was used to assign V, D and J gene segments. For a sequence to be retained, at least a six-nucleotide match to both a V gene segment and a J gene segment was required. Rearrangements were called productive when the CDR3 lacked stop codons and stayed in frame with V and J; all others were non-productive. Following IMGT convention, CDR3 was defined as the stretch from the second conserved V-encoded cysteine to the conserved J-encoded phenylalanine. In an earlier analysis of approximately 590 of the donors, sequences lacking an unambiguous match to a single V gene segment were excluded. An earlier analysis of approximately 590 of the donors classified V segments as functional when productive rearrangements were above 56.7% and as segregating when the standard deviation between donors was above 5%. A statistical classification framework was built for diagnosing cytomegalovirus status from the catalog of TCR beta chain sequences. In a later analysis, TCR nucleotide sequences were compared against IMGT/GENE-DB human TR gene sequences so that V and J genes could be assigned. A later analysis assigned CDR3 sequences and most-parsimonious VDJ recombination scenarios with the TCRdist pipeline. A later analysis defined each TCR beta chain by its CDR3 amino acid sequence plus V-gene family, and excluded reads lacking a unique V-gene family. A later analysis removed nearly 600 highly shared, low-generation-probability nucleotide sequences to deal with suspected cross-contamination and a sequencing artifact. A later analysis calculated a clonal expansion index for each public chain from normalized within-repertoire ranks of inferred template counts. In a later analysis, generation probabilities were computed using a VDJ recombination model fitted to out-of-frame rearrangements, and the results were checked against IGoR. A later analysis scored TCR-TCR, TCR-HLA and TCR-CMV co-occurrence with hypergeometric tests, applying a repertoire-size bias correction to TCR pairs. In a later analysis, false discovery rates were estimated by permuting HLA or CMV assignments 20 times. A later analysis grouped co-occurring TCRs with DBSCAN, adding TCRdist sequence similarity when clustering within HLA-allele-positive subsets. Repertoires with fewer than 30,000 or more than 120,000 public chains were left out of co-occurrence clustering, as were about five repertoires with anomalous nucleotide sharing. Not all clones reach the TCRdb copy of this immuneACCESS table, which keeps in-frame sequences only. Checked studies attribute under half of the gap to unresolved V genes and leave the rest unexplained. V and J calls and clone size are copied from that table; D and trimming were computed from the DNA. The sample table records tens of thousands of clones; approximately 80% of these occur just once. Around 3% of the sample belongs to the ten largest clones.

The cohort consisted of 600 or so healthy bone marrow donors. At the time of sampling, every cohort member was nominally healthy, though immune exposures that went unrecorded were likely present. The donor was CMV seronegative and was included in the group of 352 seronegative cohort members. A peripheral blood sample was collected from each donor, and TCR beta sequencing was performed on peripheral blood mononuclear cells. The Qiagen DNeasy Blood Extraction Kit was used to extract genomic DNA from the blood cell samples. Inclusive of the bounding cysteine and phenylalanine, the CDR3 is 15 residues long. Only the CDR3 portion is preserved as DNA: 45 bases, with reading frame beginning at the first base. From V the trimming removes 3 bases and from J it removes 3 bases, while the gene matches leave 5 bases of the junction unaccounted for. CDR1 is given as SGDLS and CDR2 as YYNGEE, both from the germline V gene.

Turning to this clone: What antigen it recognizes has not been identified. No base quality values were provided; no much bigger clone lies one nucleotide off.

Input material: PBMCs. The receptor comes from a man aged 30 to 39 in good health and CMV-seronegative. In this chain, TRBV9 is recombined with TRBJ1-2, and TRBD1 aligns with 10 junction nucleotides. The base sequence is TGTGCCAGCAGCGCCCGGACAGGGGGGGACTATGGCTACACCTTC. It translates as CASSARTGGDYGYTF.